The 25 T cell receptor beta chains presented below share a single source sample, sequenced in a study of OX40 agonist ivuxolimab in advanced cancers. Using immunoSEQ multiplex PCR, the repertoire was profiled, and TCRdb retains in-frame clones only, with some absent. Here the sample spans around 60,000 clones, nearly 85% being singletons. The starting material was CD4+ or CD8+ T cells sorted from blood, obtained in a trial of the OX40 agonist ivuxolimab. These receptors originate from an adult with an advanced solid tumor such as melanoma, head and neck, liver or kidney cancer.

The gene calls are TRBV12-2 and TRBJ1-2. TRBV12-2 is a pseudogene segment. This CDR3 has 11 amino acids. The CDR3 loop reads CASPRGAGYTF. The CDR3 coding sequence is TGTGCAAGTCCCAGAGGTGCCGGCTACACCTTC.

The chain links TRBV10-1 to TRBJ2-5; D gene uncertain. Germline CDR1 WNHNN, CDR2 SYGVQD (reference sequence). Trimming cost V 3 bases and J 6 bases, with 8 bases left between them. This CDR3 has 12 amino acids. This CDR3 is CASSDRLKTQYF. CDR3 nucleotide sequence: TGCGCCAGCAGTGACAGGCTCAAGACCCAGTACTTC.

V usage is TRBV30 and J usage is TRBJ1-5; a possible D gene is TRBD1 (6 bases). V was pared by 1 base and J by 3 bases, with 10 bases between. The germline CDR1 and CDR2 sequences are GTSNPN and SVGIG (reference sequence). There are 14 residues in the CDR3. The CDR3 loop reads CAWSAGQHNQPQHF. The CDR3 DNA reads as TGTGCCTGGAGTGCCGGACAGCACAATCAGCCCCAGCATTTT. The entire variable domain, with the rest obtained from reference TRBV30 and TRBJ1-5, is as follows: SQTIHQWPATLVQPVGSPLSLECTVEGTSNPNLYWYRQAAGRGLQLLFYSVGIGQISSEVPQNLSASRPQDRQFILSSKKLLLSDSGFYLCAWSAGQHNQPQHFGDGTRLSIL.

The genes are TRBV5-4 and TRBJ1-6, with D maybe TRBD1 (5 bases). There are 15 residues in the CDR3. V was cut by 6 bases and J by 10 bases, with 20 bases left in between. Germline CDR1 is SGHNT and CDR2 is YYREEE (reference sequence). DNA of the CDR3: TGTGCCAGCAAACCGGCAGGGTTTCTTCAATCACCCCTCCACTTT. Its protein product is CASKPAGFLQSPLHF.

The chain recombines TRBV25-1 with TRBJ1-2, with D unclear. Trimming removed 1 base at V and 4 bases at J, with 13 bases between. Germline-derived CDR1 and CDR2 are MGHDK and SYGVNS. The CDR3 has 15 amino acids. CDR3 nucleotide sequence: TGTGCCAGCAGTGAATTCGGATCCAGGCCCTATGGCTACACCTTC. Translation: CASSEFGSRPYGYTF.

The CDR3 nucleotides read TGCGCCAGCAGCCCCACCCTAACAACCCGGAATTCACCCCTCCACTTT. It translates to CASSPTLTTRNSPLHF. This chain joins TRBV4-1 and TRBJ1-6, with unresolved D. The CDR3 length is 16 residues. Germline CDR1 is MGHRA and CDR2 is YSYEKL. The V end lost 4 bases, the J end lost 7 bases, and 17 bases lay between the germline ends.

The chain is built from TRBV7-2 and TRBJ2-3; 8 nucleotides align to TRBD2. CDR1 and CDR2 from the germline V gene are SGHTA and FQGNSA. This CDR3 comprises 16 residues. The J segment lost 4 bases and the V segment lost 1 base, leaving 7 bases of the junction unmatched. The CDR3, as DNA: TGTGCCAGCAGCTTAGACGCGGGGGGTGGTCCAGATACGCAGTATTTT. It is translated as CASSLDAGGGPDTQYF.

The chain is built from TRBV9 and TRBJ2-1, with a possible D match to TRBD2 (7 bases). Germline CDR1 reads SGDLS; CDR2 reads YYNGEE. This CDR3 is built from 16 residues. V was clipped by 0 bases and J by 2 bases, with 12 bases between them. The CDR3 reads CASSVVGGGTYNEQFF. Here the CDR3 DNA reads TGTGCCAGCAGCGTAGTGGGCGGGGGCACCTACAATGAGCAGTTCTTC.

The chain recombines TRBV7-8 with TRBJ1-2, with 9 bases that match TRBD1. CDR3 length: 15 amino acids. V was pared by 2 bases and J by 1 base, with 2 bases of the junction left unmatched. Per germline, CDR1 SGHVS and CDR2 FQNEAQ. CDR3 residues: CASSLRTGVNYGYTF. The CDR3 DNA reads as TGTGCCAGCAGCTTAAGGACAGGGGTTAACTATGGCTACACCTTC.

The chain is built from TRBV20-1 and TRBJ2-5; D is uncertain. V lost 7 bases, J lost 1 base, and 7 bases lay in between. This CDR3 has 11 amino acids. Germline CDR1 is DFQATT and CDR2 is SNEGSKA (reference sequence). CDR3 residues: CSGAIQETQYF. Here the CDR3 DNA reads TGCAGTGGGGCGATCCAAGAGACCCAGTACTTC.

This CDR3 reads CASSEDVGPQSAGDSYEQYF. The CDR3 coding sequence is TGTGCCAGCAGTGAAGATGTGGGACCCCAGAGCGCGGGGGACTCCTACGAGCAGTACTTC. V is TRBV6-1 and J is TRBJ2-7, with 7 nucleotides matching TRBD2. The length of the CDR3 is 20 residues. The germline gives CDR1 MNHNS, CDR2 SASEGT. With V trimmed by 1 base and J by 0 bases, 18 bases remained unmatched.

This clone appeared a single time. The V call is TRBV5-4, the J call TRBJ2-1; TRBD1 matches at 9 bases. Germline CDR1 and CDR2: SGHNT and YYREEE (reference sequence). This CDR3 contains 15 residues. Trimming at V came to 4 bases and at J to 7 bases, leaving 9 bases not matched to a gene. The CDR3 region has the DNA TGTGCCAGCAGCCCCGGACAGGGGCGGGAAAATGAGCAGTTCTTC. It encodes CASSPGQGRENEQFF.

The chain couples TRBV5-1 to TRBJ2-4; the D gene could be TRBD1 or TRBD2 (7 bases each). The CDR3 covers 19 residues. V was pared by 0 bases and J by 0 bases, with 19 bases between. Germline values: CDR1 SGHRS, CDR2 YFSETQ. The CDR3 loop reads CASSLEGGGTIAAKNIQYF. CDR3 nucleotide sequence: TGCGCCAGCAGCTTGGAGGGAGGGGGCACTATCGCAGCCAAAAACATTCAGTACTTC. Variable domain in full (rest from reference TRBV5-1 and TRBJ2-4): KAGVTQTPRYLIKTRGQQVTLSCSPISGHRSVSWYQQTPGQGLQFLFEYFSETQRNKGNFPGRFSGRQFSNSRSEMNVSTLELGDSALYLCASSLEGGGTIAAKNIQYFGAGTRLSVL.

The chain employs TRBV28 and TRBJ1-1, with no clear D. The germline V gene has CDR1 MDHEN and CDR2 SYDVKM. This CDR3 is 11 amino acids long. Trimming removed 2 bases at V and 8 bases at J, with 6 bases between. The CDR3: CASSLGQEAFF. The CDR3 DNA reads TGTGCCAGCAGTTTAGGGCAAGAAGCTTTCTTT.

This clone was counted a few times. This chain connects TRBV6-1 to TRBJ2-2; D gene uncertain. The germline V gene has CDR1 MNHNS and CDR2 SASEGT. V dropped 6 bases and J dropped 2 bases, with 10 bases sitting between them. The CDR3 is made up of 14 amino acids. The CDR3 coding sequence is TGTGCCAGCAGGCGGAACTTCAACACCGGGGAGCTGTTTTTT. It codes for CASRRNFNTGELFF.

The sample holds one count of this clone. The chain couples TRBV7-9 to TRBJ2-5, with D unresolved. Deletions cut 0 bases from V and 5 bases from J, with 7 bases between. This CDR3 has 13 amino acids. Germline CDR1 reads SEHNR; CDR2 reads FQNEAQ (reference sequence). The CDR3 protein is CASSLAQRETQYF. Here the CDR3 DNA reads TGTGCCAGCAGCTTAGCCCAGAGGGAGACCCAGTACTTC. The full variable domain, with the rest looked up from reference TRBV7-9 and TRBJ2-5, is DTGVSQNPRHKITKRGQNVTFRCDPISEHNRLYWYRQTLGQGPEFLTYFQNEAQLEKSRLLSDRFSAERPKGSFSTLEIQRTEQGDSAMYLCASSLAQRETQYFGPGTRLLVL.

The V gene is TRBV6-5, the J gene TRBJ1-1; 7 bases line up with TRBD1. The V gene's germline CDR1 is MNHEY and CDR2 SVGAGI. The CDR3 extends over 14 amino acids. The junction had 8 bases not matched to a gene; V was cut back by 5 bases and J by 5 bases. This chain's CDR3 is CASSPKGGLTEAFF. As DNA, the CDR3 is TGTGCCAGCAGTCCCAAAGGGGGCTTAACTGAAGCTTTCTTT.

The J gene is TRBJ2-3, the V gene TRBV7-3; 9 bases agree with TRBD2. This CDR3 has 16 amino acids. V trimming: 2 bases; J trimming: 2 bases; junction bases outside the gene matches: 5. Germline CDR1 is SGHTA and CDR2 is FQGTGA. CDR3 protein: CASSLGRGRDTDTQYF. The CDR3 bases are TGTGCCAGCAGCTTAGGGCGCGGGAGGGACACAGATACGCAGTATTTT.

This chain uses TRBV7-9 with TRBJ1-5, with D unclear. The germline V gene encodes CDR1 SEHNR and CDR2 FQNEAQ (reference sequence). The CDR3 consists of 13 residues. Trimming took 0 bases from V and 8 from J, leaving 8 bases between them. The CDR3 DNA sequence: TGTGCCAGCAGCTTAGCGGGGTTCAAGCCCCAGCATTTT. Residues: CASSLAGFKPQHF.

J is TRBJ2-5 and V is TRBV2; 11 nucleotides match TRBD1. The better agreement between TRBJ2-7 and the DNA end casts doubt on the J call. Germline CDR1 SNHLY, CDR2 FYNNEI. This CDR3 comprises 14 residues. In DNA form, the CDR3 reads TGTGCCAGCTCAAGGGACAGGGGGTTTGGCGAGCAGTACTTC. The encoded protein is CASSRDRGFGEQYF.

The chain has TRBV11-1 and TRBJ2-1, with TRBD2 matching over 14 bases. Germline V gene data show CDR1 as SGHAT and CDR2 as FQDESV (reference sequence). Losses at the gene ends were 8 bases for V and 7 bases for J; bases not matched to a gene: 7. This CDR3 contains 15 residues. The CDR3 DNA reads TGTGCCAGCTACGGACTAGCGGGGGGTAGGAATGAGCAGTTCTTC. Amino acids: CASYGLAGGRNEQFF.

Only a few counts were recorded for this clone. The gene calls are TRBV19 and TRBJ2-6, with 7 nucleotides matching TRBD2. The J segment lost 1 base and the V segment lost 7 bases, leaving 7 bases of the junction unmatched. The germline V gene encodes CDR1 LNHDA and CDR2 SQIVND (reference sequence). This CDR3 spans 16 amino acids. The CDR3 spells CASKASGKSGANVLTF. The CDR3 DNA reads TGTGCCAGTAAGGCCAGCGGGAAATCTGGGGCCAACGTCCTGACTTTC.

V usage is TRBV7-2 and J usage is TRBJ1-5, with D perhaps TRBD1 (5 bases). Deletions cut 1 base from V and 4 bases from J, with 8 bases between. The CDR3 has 14 residues. Germline CDR1 and CDR2: SGHTA and FQGNSA. CDR3 sequence: CASSLGTTNQPQHF. CDR3 DNA sequence: TGTGCCAGCAGCTTAGGGACAACTAATCAGCCCCAGCATTTT.

The chain employs TRBV2 and TRBJ1-2, with D tentatively TRBD1 (5 bases). Per germline, CDR1 SNHLY and CDR2 FYNNEI. The CDR3 spans 14 residues. V dropped 6 bases and J dropped 7 bases, with 18 bases sitting between them. CDR3 residues: CASRPTGGVSGYTF. The CDR3 nucleotides read TGTGCCAGCAGGCCCACGGGGGGGGTTTCTGGCTACACCTTC.

As to this clone: One end of the junction does not line up with germline, which may come from a read error. The V gene is TRBV5-4, the J gene TRBJ1-1; weak D call: TRBD1 (6 bases). From germline, CDR1 is SGHNT and CDR2 YYREEE (reference sequence). The CDR3 runs to 17 residues. Here the CDR3 reads CASSLEGWGGLNTEAFF. CDR3 DNA: TGTGCCAGCAGTTTGGAGGGTTGGGGGGGGCTGAACACTGAAGCTTTCTTT.